This T cell receptor beta chain derives from a study of blood T cell repertoires in COVID-19. Study at large: Samples taken during acute and convalescent COVID-19 were collected in the United States, Italy and Spain. Sources were T cells, B-cell-depleted T cells, or PBMCs; the material itself was cDNA or gDNA.

The CDR3 runs to 16 residues. Germline lookup yields CDR1 SNHLY and CDR2 FYNNEI. The J segment lost 5 bases and the V segment lost 6 bases, leaving 10 bases of the junction unmatched. Per the original methods: Estimation of nucleated cell counts relied on the amplification of reference gene primers. Sequencing used immunoSEQ multiplex PCR; TCRdb keeps in-frame clones, though not all of them. That table supplies the V and J calls and clone size; D and trimming were determined from the DNA. The sample has 110,000 or so clones, approximately 87% seen once. The chain uses TRBV2 and TRBJ2-2, with 9 positions matching TRBD1. Sequencing used peripheral blood. The sequence derives from a man between 65 and 79 years old who had recovered from COVID-19. The CDR3, as DNA: TGTGCCAGCAGGGCCCGTACAGGGGGCGGGACCGGGGAGCTGTTTTTT. This gives the protein CASRARTGGGTGELFF.